One sample yielded the 5 T cell receptor beta chains listed below, sequenced in a study of vaccination and CD4 T cells after COVID-19. The sample's treatment: roughly ten-day PBMC culture with coronavirus spike peptide pools or control peptides (ViraFEST assay). Antigens of these TCRs are unknown. The Oncomine TCR Beta short-read assay sequenced DNA from cultured CD4+ T cells. TCRdb itself ran the PCR reads through MiXCR, one entry per CDR3 protein. The sample has under 20,000 distinct CDR3 sequences, around half seen once; the top ten hold about an eighth. Material: CD4+ T cells from blood, cultured in vitro. The receptor source for this set is a human donor who had recovered from COVID-19.

This clonotype appeared a few times. The chain joins TRBV7-2 to TRBJ2-7; 9 nucleotides align to TRBD2. CDR3 length equals 14 residues. The germline V gene encodes CDR1 SGHTA and CDR2 FQGNSA. V lost 3 bases and J lost 6; bases outside the gene matches: 6. The CDR3 bases are TGTGCCAGCAGCTTTGCGGTAGCGGGAGCCGAGCAGTACTTC. It specifies CASSFAVAGAEQYF. The whole variable domain, filled in from reference TRBV7-2 and TRBJ2-7, reads GAGVSQSPSNKVTEKGKDVELRCDPISGHTALYWYRQSLGQGLEFLIYFQGNSAPDKSGLPSDRFSAERTGGSVSTLTIQRTQQEDSAVYLCASSFAVAGAEQYFGPGTRLTVT.

This clonotype occurred a few times. The V call is TRBV20-1, the J call TRBJ2-3; 7 bases fit TRBD1. The germline V gene encodes CDR1 DFQATT and CDR2 SNEGSKA (reference sequence). V shed 2 bases and J 3 bases; nucleotides not matched to a gene: 5. The CDR3 spans 14 residues. CDR3 bases: TGCAGTGCTAGACAGGCAGGGGGAACAGATACGCAGTATTTT. Translation gives CSARQAGGTDTQYF.

V and J are TRBV15 and TRBJ1-3; 7 positions agree with TRBD1. The germline CDR1 and CDR2 sequences are LNHNV and YYDKDF (reference sequence). The V and J ends lost 5 bases and 2 bases, in that order; junction bases with no gene match: 9. CDR3 length: 16 residues. CDR3 in DNA: TGTGCCACCAGCGGAACAACAGGGGCCACTGGAAACACCATATATTTT. Its translation: CATSGTTGATGNTIYF.

The chain recombines TRBV6-1 with TRBJ1-6, with D maybe TRBD1 (5 bases). Germline V gene sequence: CDR1 MNHNS, CDR2 SASEGT. This CDR3 spans 11 amino acids. The CDR3 nucleotides read TGTGCAACAGGTTACAATTCACCCCTCCACTTT. This encodes CATGYNSPLHF.

This clonotype has only a few counts. The V gene is TRBV2, the J gene TRBJ1-6; 9 bases are a match to TRBD1. This CDR3 has 15 amino acids. The ends lost 10 bases at V and 1 base at J; junction bases unmatched: 5. Germline V gene sequence: CDR1 SNHLY, CDR2 FYNNEI. CDR3 nucleotide sequence: TGTGCCACACAGGGGGCAAGTTCCTATAATTCACCCCTCCACTTT. Amino acid sequence: CATQGASSYNSPLHF.